The 15 T cell receptor beta chains below all came from one sample that was sequenced in a study of cytomegalovirus exposure and HLA in healthy donors. Data came from immunoSEQ multiplex PCR; TCRdb stores just in-frame clones and leaves some out. Of fewer than 70,000 clones listed, around nine tenths were seen once; the top ten hold about 3.1%. Sequenced material: PBMCs. These TCRs come from a man between 18 and 35 years old in good health and CMV-seronegative.

This clone showed up just a few times. CDR3 DNA: TGTGCCACCAGCAGAGATCGGCTAGTGAAGGCCGAGCAGTACTTC. It encodes CATSRDRLVKAEQYF. This chain connects TRBV15 to TRBJ2-7; D gene unclear. In germline, CDR1 is LNHNV, CDR2 YYDKDF (reference sequence). V gave up 0 bases and J gave up 6 bases, with 15 bases separating them. The CDR3 consists of 15 residues.

About this clone: One end of the junction fails to match germline, which may point to a read error. CDR3 loop: CASSAGREVFF. The CDR3 nucleotides read TGCGCCAGCAGTGCGGGGCGGGAGGTGTTTTTT. The V and J genes are TRBV10-1 and TRBJ2-2; TRBD2 agrees at 8 bases. The CDR3 totals 11 residues. Per the germline V gene, CDR1 is WNHNN and CDR2 is SYGVQD (reference sequence).

This sequence joins TRBV6-5 and TRBJ2-1; TRBD1 agrees at 7 bases. Losses at the gene ends were 0 bases for V and 7 bases for J; bases not matched to a gene: 3. CDR1 is MNHEY, CDR2 SVGAGI, per germline. This CDR3 is 14 amino acids long. In DNA form, the CDR3 reads TGTGCCAGCAGTTACTCGACAGGGAAAAATGAGCAGTTCTTC. Protein sequence: CASSYSTGKNEQFF.

The chain recombines TRBV10-1 with TRBJ1-4; the match to TRBD1 covers 7 bases. CDR1 is WNHNN and CDR2 is SYGVQD in the germline V gene (reference sequence). The CDR3 is 16 amino acids. The V and J ends lost 10 bases and 8 bases, in that order; junction bases with no gene match: 19. The CDR3 region has the DNA TGCGCCACTTACAGGGGCTCCCTGAAAAACCAAGAAAAACTGTTTTTT. This codes for CATYRGSLKNQEKLFF.

The rearrangement links TRBV6-1 to TRBJ2-7, with TRBD2 matching over 9 bases. The J segment lost 4 bases and the V segment lost 7 bases, leaving 8 bases of the junction unmatched. This CDR3 contains 14 residues. Germline lookup yields CDR1 MNHNS and CDR2 SASEGT. The CDR3 DNA reads as TGTGCCAGCACCCAAACTAGCGGGTATTACGAGCAGTACTTC. It specifies CASTQTSGYYEQYF.

This clone was detected only once. The CDR3: CASKAGTGGFETQYF. As DNA, the CDR3 is TGTGCCAGCAAAGCAGGGACAGGGGGGTTCGAGACCCAGTACTTC. The V and J genes are TRBV27 and TRBJ2-5, with 11 bases lining up with TRBD1. J gave up 5 bases and V 7 bases, and 9 bases lay outside the gene matches. Germline lookup yields CDR1 MNHEY and CDR2 SMNVEV (reference sequence). This CDR3 is 15 amino acids long.

The chain uses TRBV30 and TRBJ2-6; a weak D match, TRBD2 (6 bases). The CDR3 consists of 15 residues. Between the trimmed V and J ends, which lost 2 bases and 2 bases, there was a span of 10 bases. The V gene's germline CDR1 is GTSNPN and CDR2 SVGIG (reference sequence). The CDR3 nucleotides read TGTGCCTGGAGTTTGGGGGGACCTGGGGCCAACGTCCTGACTTTC. Residues: CAWSLGGPGANVLTF.

The chain joins TRBV5-4 to TRBJ2-2; TRBD2 aligns across 14 bases. The trim removed 5 bases at V and 5 bases at J, leaving 5 bases unmatched. Germline V gene sequence: CDR1 SGHNT, CDR2 YYREEE (reference sequence). The CDR3 length is 16 residues. CDR3 bases: TGTGCCAGCAGTTCCAGACTAGCGGGAGGGACCGGGGAGCTGTTTTTT. This gives the protein CASSSRLAGGTGELFF.

The chain uses TRBV9 and TRBJ2-1; D might be TRBD2 (5 bases). This CDR3 spans 13 amino acids. Trimming took 0 bases from V and 9 from J, leaving 10 bases between them. Germline values: CDR1 SGDLS, CDR2 YYNGEE. The CDR3, as DNA: TGTGCCAGCAGCGTAGTCCTAGCAGGTGAGCAGTTCTTC. The encoded protein is CASSVVLAGEQFF.

This clone has a single count. The CDR3 region is CASSQDLGDRGKAFF. The CDR3 nucleotides read TGCGCCAGCAGCCAAGATCTAGGAGACAGGGGAAAAGCTTTCTTT. The chain is built from TRBV4-1 and TRBJ1-1; 8 bases agree with TRBD1. CDR3 length equals 15 residues. J gave up 9 bases and V 0 bases, and 9 bases lay outside the gene matches. Germline values: CDR1 MGHRA, CDR2 YSYEKL.

This chain uses TRBV5-4 with TRBJ2-5, with TRBD1 matching 8 bases. Germline CDR1 SGHNT, CDR2 YYREEE (reference sequence). With V trimmed by 5 bases and J by 5 bases, 5 bases remained unmatched. CDR3 length: 13 residues. The CDR3 coding sequence is TGTGCCAGCAGGCGAGCAGGGGGCGAGACCCAGTACTTC. It yields the protein CASRRAGGETQYF. Based on the CDR3 plus reference TRBV5-4 and TRBJ2-5, the full variable domain is ETGVTQSPTHLIKTRGQQVTLRCSSQSGHNTVSWYQQALGQGPQFIFQYYREEENGRGNFPPRFSGLQFPNYSSELNVNALELDDSALYLCASRRAGGETQYFGPGTRLLVL.

The chain combines TRBV29-1 with TRBJ1-1; no firm D call. Trimming pared 4 bases from V and 0 bases from J, leaving 12 bases between. The CDR3 length is 14 residues. Germline CDR1 reads SQVTM; CDR2 reads ANQGSEA. The CDR3 DNA is TGCAGCGTTGTCGATTCCGGGATGAACACTGAAGCTTTCTTT. Encoded protein: CSVVDSGMNTEAFF.

The V gene is TRBV9, the J gene TRBJ2-7, with D possibly being TRBD2 (5 bases). The CDR3 spans 14 residues. V lost 0 bases to trimming and J lost 5 bases, with 12 bases between them. Per the germline V gene, CDR1 is SGDLS and CDR2 is YYNGEE. In DNA, the CDR3 is TGTGCCAGCAGCGTAGCGGGAAACGGCGACGAGCAGTACTTC. This translates into CASSVAGNGDEQYF.

The chain is built from TRBV29-1 and TRBJ2-7, with D possibly TRBD1 on 6 matching bases. The ends were cut back, 6 bases at V and 3 bases at J, with 15 bases in the middle. Germline V gene sequence: CDR1 SQVTM, CDR2 ANQGSEA. This CDR3 has 13 residues. CDR3 sequence reads: CSVAPGVGYEQYF. In DNA form, the CDR3 reads TGCAGCGTCGCTCCAGGGGTGGGCTACGAGCAGTACTTC.

CDR3 loop: CASSQLGTVNTEAFF. DNA of the CDR3: TGTGCCAGCAGCCAACTAGGGACAGTGAACACTGAAGCTTTCTTT. This sequence joins TRBV14 and TRBJ1-1; 7 bases agree with TRBD1. This CDR3 spans 15 amino acids. The germline V gene has CDR1 SGHDN and CDR2 FVKESK. The V gene end was trimmed by 2 bases and the J gene end by 0 bases; junction bases not matched to a gene: 3.